The sequence of this T cell receptor (beta chain) was determined in a study of response to subunit inactivated influenza vaccine. General study results and limits: With each seasonal influenza vaccination, the authors suggested, few new T cells are recruited.

The length of the CDR3 is 12 residues. Germline CDR1 is LNHDA and CDR2 is SQIVND (reference sequence). V dropped 2 bases and J dropped 12 bases, with 11 bases sitting between them. A remark on this clonotype: Antigen: not known.

TCRdb called the RT-PCR reads again in MiXCR, with one record for every CDR3 protein. The sample consists of 500,000 or so distinct CDR3 sequences, approximately 17% of them appearing once. The sample here was CD4+ T cells sorted from PBMCs, taken less than 30 months after vaccination. The chain links TRBV19 to TRBJ2-1; a weak D match, TRBD1 (6 bases). The sequence was obtained from a man in his fifties or sixties who received an inactivated influenza vaccine. In nucleotides, the CDR3 is TGTGCCAGTAGTATACCTCAGGGGCGGCAGTTCTTC. Protein: CASSIPQGRQFF.